These T cell receptor beta chains were read from a single sample in a study of T-cell reconstitution after alpha-beta-depleted transplantation in children. TCRdb itself ran the PCR reads through MiXCR, one entry per CDR3 protein. The sample yields about 440,000 distinct CDR3 sequences, 43% seen once. The source material was PBMCs, sampled before TCRalphabeta/CD19-depleted stem cell transplant. These receptors all stem from a girl aged 2-15 years with aplastic anemia, due to receive a stem cell transplant. CDR3s leave out the opening cysteine and the closing phenylalanine or tryptophan.

v_gene	j_gene	CDR3aa
TRBV30	TRBJ2-5	AWSVLAGKETQY
TRBV29-1	TRBJ2-7	SVISGGAGYEQY
TRBV20-1	TRBJ1-1	SAMDRVGTEAF
TRBV20-1	TRBJ2-1	SASWRGNEQF
TRBV15	TRBJ1-1	ATSRRQGRAF
TRBV7-8	TRBJ2-2	ASSSRPYKNTGELF
TRBV9	TRBJ2-3	ASSPRGFTDTQY
TRBV5-1	TRBJ2-2	ASSRLDTLYTGELF
TRBV20-1	TRBJ1-3	SARRQGDTIY
TRBV9	TRBJ1-2	ASSDTTGGNGYT
TRBV20-1	TRBJ2-5	SARDRTTGPTETQY
TRBV18	TRBJ2-7	ASSPAAYEQY
TRBV6-5	TRBJ2-7	ASSYEGTSGYEQY
TRBV4-2	TRBJ2-3	ASSPGQANTDTQY
TRBV27	TRBJ1-2	ASSPRDSVSGYT
TRBV6-6	TRBJ1-1	ASSQGGPEAF
TRBV20-1	TRBJ1-5	SAGRTGGDQPQH
TRBV4-2	TRBJ2-1	VSSQDYLSLAYNEQF
TRBV29-1	TRBJ2-7	SVGVRGNEQY
TRBV29-1	TRBJ1-6	SVQTFIPGLEEGSPLH
TRBV7-2	TRBJ2-7	ASSPHVAGGSEQY
TRBV28	TRBJ2-3	ASSSPGTSGTDTQY
TRBV4-3	TRBJ2-1	ASSQDRTGGVDEQF
TRBV20-1	TRBJ2-7	SAREEPANYEQY